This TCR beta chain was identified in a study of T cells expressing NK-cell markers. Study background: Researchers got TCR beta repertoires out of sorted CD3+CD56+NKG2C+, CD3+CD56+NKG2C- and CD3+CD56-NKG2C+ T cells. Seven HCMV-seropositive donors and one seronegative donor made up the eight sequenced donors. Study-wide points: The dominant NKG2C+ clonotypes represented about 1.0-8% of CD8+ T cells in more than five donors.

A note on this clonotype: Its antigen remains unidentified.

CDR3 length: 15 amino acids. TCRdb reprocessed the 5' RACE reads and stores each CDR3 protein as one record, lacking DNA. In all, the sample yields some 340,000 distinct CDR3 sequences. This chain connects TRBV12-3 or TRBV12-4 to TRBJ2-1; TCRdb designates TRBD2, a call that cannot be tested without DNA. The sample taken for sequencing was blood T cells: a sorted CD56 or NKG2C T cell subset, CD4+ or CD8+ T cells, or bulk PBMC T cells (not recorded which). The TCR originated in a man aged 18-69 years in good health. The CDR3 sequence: CASSLDGLASDEQFF.